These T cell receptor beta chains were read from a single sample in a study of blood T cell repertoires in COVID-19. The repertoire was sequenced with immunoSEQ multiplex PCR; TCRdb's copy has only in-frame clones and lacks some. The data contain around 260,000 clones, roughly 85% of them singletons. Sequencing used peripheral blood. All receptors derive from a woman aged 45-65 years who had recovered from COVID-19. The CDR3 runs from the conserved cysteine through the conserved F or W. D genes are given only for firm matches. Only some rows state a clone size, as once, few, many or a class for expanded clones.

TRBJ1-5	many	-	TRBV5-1	TGCGCCAGCAGCTTGGGGGCGAGGACGAGCGGACAGCCCCAGCATTTT	CASSLGARTSGQPQHF
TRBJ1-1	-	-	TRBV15	TGTGCCACCAGCAGAGAAGCAACTGGTACTGGGGCGCGCACTGAAGCTTTCTTT	CATSREATGTGARTEAFF
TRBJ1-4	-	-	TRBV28	TGTGCCGCCCAGGGGTTTGCAACTAATGAAAAACTGTTTTTT	CAAQGFATNEKLFF
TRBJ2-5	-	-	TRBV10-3	TGTGCCATCAGTGAGAGGAGACAAGAGACCCAGTACTTC	CAISERRQETQYF
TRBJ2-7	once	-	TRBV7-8	TGTGCCAGCAGCTTAGCTCACAGCTACGAGCAGTACTTC	CASSLAHSYEQYF
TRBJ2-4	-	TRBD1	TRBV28	TGTGCCAGCAGCCACGGACAGGGGGTCCACATTCAGTACTTC	CASSHGQGVHIQYF
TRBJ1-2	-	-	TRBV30	TGTGCACTCGGACACCGAAACCCTCTCTATGGCTACACCTTC	CALGHRNPLYGYTF
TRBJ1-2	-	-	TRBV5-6	TGTGCCAGCAACCCCTTCCAGAACTATGGCTACACCTTC	CASNPFQNYGYTF
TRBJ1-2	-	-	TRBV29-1	TGCAGCGTGGTTCGGACAGTCGGCCGGATAATGGATGGCTACACCTTC	CSVVRTVGRIMDGYTF
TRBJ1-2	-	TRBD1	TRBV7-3	TGTGCCAGCACCTCCGGACAGGGTGATGGCTACACCTTC	CASTSGQGDGYTF
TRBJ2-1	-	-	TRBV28	TGTGCCAGCAGTTTTCTTCTGCCCGCTAACCCCTACAATGAGCAGTTCTTC	CASSFLLPANPYNEQFF
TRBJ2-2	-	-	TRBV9	TGTGCCAGCAGCGGGAGGCCGAACACCGGGGAGCTGTTTTTT	CASSGRPNTGELFF
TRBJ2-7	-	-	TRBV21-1	TGTGCCAGCTCGGGACAGGGGGCTTACGAGCAGTACTTC	CASSGQGAYEQYF
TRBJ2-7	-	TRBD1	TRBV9	TGTGCCAGCAGCGTAGCCCCCACCGGGACAGTCTACGAGCAGTACTTC	CASSVAPTGTVYEQYF
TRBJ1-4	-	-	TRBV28	TGTGCCAGCAGCCCGGGACACTCCGGTGAAAAACTGTTTTTT	CASSPGHSGEKLFF
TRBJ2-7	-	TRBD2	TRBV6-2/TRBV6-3	TGTGCCAGCAGTCCCTATAGCGGGAGGGCCTACGAGCAGTACTTC	CASSPYSGRAYEQYF
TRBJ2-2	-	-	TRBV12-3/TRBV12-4	TGTGCCAGCAGTAGGGGCCAAATTAGGGAGCTGTTTTTT	CASSRGQIRELFF
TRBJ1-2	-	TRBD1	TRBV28	TGTGCCGTACGAATCTCGGGACAGGGTCACGGTGGCTACACCTTC	CAVRISGQGHGGYTF
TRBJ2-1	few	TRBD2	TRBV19	TGTGCCAGTAGCGGGAGGGCTCGCAATGAGCAGTTCTTC	CASSGRARNEQFF
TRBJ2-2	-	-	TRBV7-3	TGTGCCAGCAGCTTTCAGACGGGGTTGGCCGGGGAGCTGTTTTTT	CASSFQTGLAGELFF
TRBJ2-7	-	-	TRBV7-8	TGTGCCAGCAGCTTAGGGGAGGACACCTCCTACGAGCAGTACTTC	CASSLGEDTSYEQYF
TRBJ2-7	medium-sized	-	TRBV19	TGTGCCAGTAGTATAGGGGCTGGCTACGAGCAGTACTTC	CASSIGAGYEQYF
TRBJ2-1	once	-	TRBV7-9	TGTGCCAGCAGCTTAGAAGAAGGGCTAGCTAGCAATGAGCAGTTCTTC	CASSLEEGLASNEQFF
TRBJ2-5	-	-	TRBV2	TGTGCCAGCAGTGATAGGACGTCTAGCGAAGAGACCCAGTACTTC	CASSDRTSSEETQYF
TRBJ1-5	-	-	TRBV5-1	TGCGCCAGCAGCATGGGGGGGGACGTCAATCAGCCCCAGCATTTT	CASSMGGDVNQPQHF
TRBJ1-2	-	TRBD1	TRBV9	TGTGCCAGCAGCGTAGTGTCAGGGGGCGCTAACTATGGCTACACCTTC	CASSVVSGGANYGYTF
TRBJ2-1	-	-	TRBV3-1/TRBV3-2	TGTGCCAGCAGCCAAGCAGACAGGCAGTTCTTC	CASSQADRQFF
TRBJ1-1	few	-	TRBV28	TGTGCCAGCACCACGGGGGGATCGGAAGCTTTCTTT	CASTTGGSEAFF
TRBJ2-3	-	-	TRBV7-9	TGTGCCAGCAGCTTAAGGAGTCAGGGCTCAGATACGCAGTATTTT	CASSLRSQGSDTQYF
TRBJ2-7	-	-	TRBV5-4	TGTGCCAGCAGCTTGGGTCAGGAGGGGTCCTACGAGCAGTACTTC	CASSLGQEGSYEQYF
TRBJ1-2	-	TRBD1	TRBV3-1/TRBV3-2	TGTGCCAGCAGCCAAGGAGGGGGGACAGCTAACTATGGCTACACCTTC	CASSQGGGTANYGYTF
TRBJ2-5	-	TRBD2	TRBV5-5	TGTGCCAGCAGCTTCGTAGCGGGGCGCCAAGAGACCCAGTACTTC	CASSFVAGRQETQYF
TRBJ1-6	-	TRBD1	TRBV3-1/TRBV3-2	TGTGCCAGCAGCCAATTGCCGGGACAGGGGATTAATTCACCCCTCCACTTT	CASSQLPGQGINSPLHF
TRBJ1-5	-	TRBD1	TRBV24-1	TGTGCCACCAGTGATTCTGACAGGGAATATGAGCCCCAGCATTTT	CATSDSDREYEPQHF
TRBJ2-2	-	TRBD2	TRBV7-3	TGTGCCAGCAGCTACACCTCCGGACTAGCGGGGGGGACCGGGGAGCTGTTTTTT	CASSYTSGLAGGTGELFF
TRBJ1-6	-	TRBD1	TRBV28	TGTGCCAGCACCCAAAACAGGGGCAGAAATTCACCCCTCCACTTT	CASTQNRGRNSPLHF
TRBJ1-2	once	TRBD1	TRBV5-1	TGCGCCAGCAGCCATCCCGGGACAGCCGACGCAGCATTC	CASSHPGTADAAF
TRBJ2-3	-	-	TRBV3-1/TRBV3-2	TGTGCCAGCAGCCTAAGACGTCAGGGAAGGGGCACAGATACGCAGTATTTT	CASSLRRQGRGTDTQYF
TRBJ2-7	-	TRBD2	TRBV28	TGTGCCAGCAGTTTATATCTGAGGCGGGGGAGCTCCTACGAGCAGTACTTC	CASSLYLRRGSSYEQYF
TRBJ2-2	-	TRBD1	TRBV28	TGTGCCAGCAGCACCCGCGCTATATGGGACAGAGACACCGGGGAGCTGTTTTTT	CASSTRAIWDRDTGELFF
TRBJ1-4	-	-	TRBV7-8	TGTGCCAGCAGCGTGGGCCCGGAGGCAGGAAGGGAAAAACTGTTTTTT	CASSVGPEAGREKLFF
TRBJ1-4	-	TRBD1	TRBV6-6	TGTGCCAGCTATCACCGGGACAGGGCTCTTGGTGAAAAACTGTTTTTT	CASYHRDRALGEKLFF
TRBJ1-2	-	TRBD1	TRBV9	TGTGCCAGCAGCGCCGGGACAGGGTATGGCTACACCTTC	CASSAGTGYGYTF
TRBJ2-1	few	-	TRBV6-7	TGTGCCAGCAGCCTCCCGGGTAGGGACAACTCCTACAATGAGCAGTTCTTC	CASSLPGRDNSYNEQFF
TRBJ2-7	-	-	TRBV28	TGTGCCAGCAGTCCCCAGACCGGGAGCTCCTACGAGCAGTACTTC	CASSPQTGSSYEQYF
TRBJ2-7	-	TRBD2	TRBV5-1	TGCGCCAGCAGCGTAAGGGAGGGGCCCTACGAGCAGTACTTC	CASSVREGPYEQYF
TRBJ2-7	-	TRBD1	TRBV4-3	TGCGCCAGCAGCCGGGCGACAGGGGGAGGGTACGAGCAGTACTTC	CASSRATGGGYEQYF
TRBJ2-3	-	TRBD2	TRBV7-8	TGTGCCAGCAGCTTCTCTAGCGGGAGGGCCCGGACAGATACGCAGTATTTT	CASSFSSGRARTDTQYF
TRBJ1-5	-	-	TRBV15	TGTGCCACCAGCAGCTATCGGGTCGAAAATCAGCCCCAGCATTTT	CATSSYRVENQPQHF